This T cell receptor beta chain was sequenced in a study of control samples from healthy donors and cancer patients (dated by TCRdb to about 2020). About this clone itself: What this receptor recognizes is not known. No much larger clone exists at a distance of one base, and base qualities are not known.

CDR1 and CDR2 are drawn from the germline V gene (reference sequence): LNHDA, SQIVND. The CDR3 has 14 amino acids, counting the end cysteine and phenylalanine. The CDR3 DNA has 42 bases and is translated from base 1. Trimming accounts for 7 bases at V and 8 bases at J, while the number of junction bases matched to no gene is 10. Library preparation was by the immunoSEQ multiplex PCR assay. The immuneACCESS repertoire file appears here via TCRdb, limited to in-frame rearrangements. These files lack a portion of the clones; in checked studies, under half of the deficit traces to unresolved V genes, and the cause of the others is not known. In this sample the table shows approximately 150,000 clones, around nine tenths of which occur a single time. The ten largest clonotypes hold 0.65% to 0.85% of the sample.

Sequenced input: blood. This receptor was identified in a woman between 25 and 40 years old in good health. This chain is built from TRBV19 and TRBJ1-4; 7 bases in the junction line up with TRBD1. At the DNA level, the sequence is TGTGCCAGTAAACCGAGGACAGGTGTGGAAAAACTGTTTTTT. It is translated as CASKPRTGVEKLFF.